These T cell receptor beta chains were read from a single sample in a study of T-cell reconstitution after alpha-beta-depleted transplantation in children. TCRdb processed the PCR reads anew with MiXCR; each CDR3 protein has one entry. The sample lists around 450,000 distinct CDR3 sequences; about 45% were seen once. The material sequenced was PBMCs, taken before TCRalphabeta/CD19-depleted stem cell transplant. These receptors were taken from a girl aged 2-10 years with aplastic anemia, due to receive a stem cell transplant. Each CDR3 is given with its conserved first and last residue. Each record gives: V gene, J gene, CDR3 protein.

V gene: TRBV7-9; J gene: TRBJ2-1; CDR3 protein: CASSPDNEQFF
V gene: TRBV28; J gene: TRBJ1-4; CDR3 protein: CASSTRTSPTNEKLFF
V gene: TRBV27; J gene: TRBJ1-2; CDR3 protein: CASSSPNRGRNYGYTF
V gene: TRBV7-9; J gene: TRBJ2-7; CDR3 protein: CASSGPHYEQYF
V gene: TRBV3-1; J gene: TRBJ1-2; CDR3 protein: CASSHSDRENGYTF
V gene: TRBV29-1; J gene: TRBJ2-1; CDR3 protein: CSVEGREAPNEQFF
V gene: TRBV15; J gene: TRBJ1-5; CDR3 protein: CATSRGGHHSNQPQHF
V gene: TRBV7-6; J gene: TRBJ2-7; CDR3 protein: CASSLEGGRHYEQYF
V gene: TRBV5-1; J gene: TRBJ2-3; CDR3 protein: CASSFGGLTTDTQYF
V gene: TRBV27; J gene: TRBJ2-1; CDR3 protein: CASSLTQGPYNEQFF
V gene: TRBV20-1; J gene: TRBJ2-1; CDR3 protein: CSAFRGRLYNEQFF
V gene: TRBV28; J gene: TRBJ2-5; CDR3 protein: CASSSGTQETQYF
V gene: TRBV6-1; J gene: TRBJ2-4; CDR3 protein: CASSRGQGNIQSF
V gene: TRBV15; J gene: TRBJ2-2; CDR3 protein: CATSRPPTNGAGELFF
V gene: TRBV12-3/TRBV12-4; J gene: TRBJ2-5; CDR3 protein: CASSFVAQETQYF
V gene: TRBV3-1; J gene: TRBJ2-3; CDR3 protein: CASSQNPRGGFFTDTQYF
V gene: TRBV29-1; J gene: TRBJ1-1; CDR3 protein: CSARAETGGRTEAFF
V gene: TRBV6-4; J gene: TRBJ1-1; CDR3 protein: CASRNSGTGAHTEAFF
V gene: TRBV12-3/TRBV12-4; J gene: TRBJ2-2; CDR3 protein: CASSRGTSSNTGELFF
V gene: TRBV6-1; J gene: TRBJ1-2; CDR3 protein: CASTPAGVDYGYTF
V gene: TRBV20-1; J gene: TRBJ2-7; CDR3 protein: CSADTSGLSYEQYF
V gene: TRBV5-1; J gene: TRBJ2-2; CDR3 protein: CASSLYEGVGTGELFF
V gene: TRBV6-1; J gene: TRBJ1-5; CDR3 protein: CASSPGDRYSNQPQHF
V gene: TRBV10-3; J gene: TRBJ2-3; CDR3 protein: CAISDLREADTQYF
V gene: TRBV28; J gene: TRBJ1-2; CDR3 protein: CASRSGADYGYTF
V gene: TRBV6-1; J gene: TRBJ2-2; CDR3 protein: CASSQGLAETGELFF
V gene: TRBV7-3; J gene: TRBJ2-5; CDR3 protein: CASSPLGRGQETQYF
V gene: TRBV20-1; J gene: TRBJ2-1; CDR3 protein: CSASGGRGGNEQFF
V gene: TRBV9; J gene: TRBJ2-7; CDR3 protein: CASSPDSGYEQYF
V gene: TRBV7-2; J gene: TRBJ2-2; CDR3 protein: CASSILAGATGELFF
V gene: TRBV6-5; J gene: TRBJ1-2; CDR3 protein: CASSFTGANYGYTF
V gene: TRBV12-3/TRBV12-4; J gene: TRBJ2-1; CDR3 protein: CASSKPRNEQFF
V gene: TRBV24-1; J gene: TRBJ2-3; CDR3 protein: CATSERDVTDTQYF
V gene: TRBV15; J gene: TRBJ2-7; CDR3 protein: CATGIRGGRREQYF
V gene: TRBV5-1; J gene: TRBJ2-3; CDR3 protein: CASSRWTSGSRTDTQYF
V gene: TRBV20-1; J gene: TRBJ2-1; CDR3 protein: CSALALAVRSSYNEQFF